This TCR beta chain was identified during a study of tumor and adjacent non-tumor tissue in lung cancer. Whole-study findings and limits: Tumor TCR diversity, when higher, was linked to shorter survival. Significantly higher TCR diversity was found in tumor than normal lung.

Three rounds of nested PCR, following a modified ARM-PCR protocol, produced the TCRbeta library. TCRdb recomputed calls from the multiplex PCR reads with MiXCR, one row per CDR3 protein. The sample includes tens of thousands of distinct CDR3 sequences, under 70% of them seen just once. This sample's RNA came from whole unsorted tissue. Distant lung tissue was collected more than 3 cm away from the tumor edge. CDR1 MNHNY and CDR2 SVGAGI come from the germline V gene (reference sequence). V was trimmed by 6 bases and J by 1 base, leaving 18 bases between them. The length of the CDR3 is 16 residues. In regard to this clonotype: The antigen remains unidentified. Possible read error: a much larger clone is one base away.

The sequencing input was distant non-tumor lung tissue. This receptor was taken from a woman aged 50 to 60 with non-small cell lung cancer. The chain uses TRBV6-6 and TRBJ1-1; tentative D call: TRBD1 (5 bases). The CDR3 is CASSENRIQGNTEAFF. The CDR3 DNA reads as TGTGCCAGCAGCGAAAATCGAATTCAGGGGAACACTGAAGCTTTCTTT.